Below, one TCR beta chain is given with its context. The data were obtained in a study of technical replicates of blood from several donors. Here immunoSEQ multiplex PCR was the method, and the copy in TCRdb shows in-frame clones only, minus some. This sample has approximately 82,000 clones, with about 91% found just once. This receptor was taken from a human donor in good health. Some clones in this sample may be carry-over from other donors' samples. Specimen: T cells isolated from PBMCs.

Here the CDR3 reads CASTMGYTTGDGYTF. In nucleotides, the CDR3 is TGTGCCAGTACCATGGGGTATACGACAGGGGATGGCTACACCTTC. The chain has TRBV19 and TRBJ1-2; 8 bases are a match to TRBD1. The CDR3 sequence is 15 residues long. J lost 6 bases, V lost 7 bases, and 13 bases had no gene match. CDR1 and CDR2 (germline): LNHDA, SQIVND (reference sequence).